The rows below give T cell receptor beta chains drawn from one sample of a study of identical twins. TCRdb fed the 5' RACE reads into MiXCR, producing one record per CDR3 protein. This sample has under 350,000 distinct CDR3 sequences, with nearly 9.5% found just once. These data were also filed under a second study, of yellow fever vaccine responses in identical twins.

Material for sequencing was CD8+ T cells sorted from blood. The receptors here all came from a woman between 18 and 29 years old in good health. The CDR3 runs from the conserved cysteine through the conserved F or W. D genes are given only for firm matches. A clone size is listed for some rows: how often the clone was seen (once, few, many), or a class if it is expanded.

D gene: -
J gene: TRBJ2-3
clone size: -
V gene: TRBV9
CDR3 protein: CASSVAGRLGGGPDTQYF
CDR3 DNA: TGTGCCAGCAGCGTAGCGGGCAGGTTGGGGGGGGGCCCAGATACGCAGTATTTT

D gene: TRBD1
J gene: TRBJ2-2
clone size: many
V gene: TRBV29-1
CDR3 protein: CSGTGRPGELFF
CDR3 DNA: TGCAGCGGGACAGGTCGACCCGGGGAGCTGTTTTTT

D gene: TRBD2
J gene: TRBJ2-1
clone size: -
V gene: TRBV28
CDR3 protein: CASNQRGLYNEQFF
CDR3 DNA: TGTGCCAGCAATCAGCGGGGACTCTACAATGAGCAGTTCTTC

D gene: TRBD2
J gene: TRBJ2-7
clone size: -
V gene: TRBV18
CDR3 protein: CASSPRGTSGSYEQYF
CDR3 DNA: TGTGCCAGCTCACCAAGAGGGACTAGCGGCTCCTACGAGCAGTACTTC

D gene: TRBD2
J gene: TRBJ2-5
clone size: -
V gene: TRBV27
CDR3 protein: CASSRTSGNGGETQYF
CDR3 DNA: TGTGCCAGCAGTCGGACTAGCGGGAACGGGGGTGAGACCCAGTACTTC

D gene: TRBD2
J gene: TRBJ2-1
clone size: -
V gene: TRBV11-1
CDR3 protein: CASSSKTSGGDRPNEQFF
CDR3 DNA: TGTGCCAGCAGCTCCAAGACTAGCGGGGGCGACAGGCCCAATGAGCAGTTCTTC

D gene: -
J gene: TRBJ1-1
clone size: many
V gene: TRBV7-2
CDR3 protein: CASSPAYEAFF
CDR3 DNA: TGTGCCAGCAGCCCCGCGTATGAAGCTTTCTTT

D gene: -
J gene: TRBJ2-7
clone size: few
V gene: TRBV5-6
CDR3 protein: CASSLRDGYEQYF
CDR3 DNA: TGTGCCAGCAGCTTGAGGGACGGTTACGAGCAGTACTTC

D gene: -
J gene: TRBJ2-7
clone size: -
V gene: TRBV5-4
CDR3 protein: CASSLGVGDSFSYEQYF
CDR3 DNA: TGTGCCAGCAGCTTGGGAGTAGGCGACTCTTTCTCCTACGAGCAGTACTTC

D gene: -
J gene: TRBJ2-7
clone size: few
V gene: TRBV27
CDR3 protein: CASSFLGPLYEQYF
CDR3 DNA: TGTGCCAGCAGTTTTCTGGGACCCCTTTACGAGCAGTACTTC

D gene: -
J gene: TRBJ2-4
clone size: few
V gene: TRBV5-1
CDR3 protein: CASRPDLGIAKNIQYF
CDR3 DNA: TGCGCCAGCAGACCAGACCTCGGGATAGCCAAAAACATTCAGTACTTC

D gene: TRBD1
J gene: TRBJ2-7
clone size: many
V gene: TRBV10-3
CDR3 protein: CAIRMQGAAYEQYF
CDR3 DNA: TGTGCCATCAGGATGCAGGGGGCGGCCTACGAGCAGTACTTC

D gene: -
J gene: TRBJ1-1
clone size: few
V gene: TRBV20-1
CDR3 protein: CSASWNTEAFF
CDR3 DNA: TGCAGTGCTTCGTGGAACACTGAAGCTTTCTTT

D gene: -
J gene: TRBJ2-3
clone size: many
V gene: TRBV27
CDR3 protein: CASSRPPDTQYF
CDR3 DNA: TGTGCCAGCAGTCGGCCGCCAGATACGCAGTATTTT

D gene: TRBD2
J gene: TRBJ2-2
clone size: -
V gene: TRBV6-1
CDR3 protein: CASSPGTSGGELFF
CDR3 DNA: TGTGCCAGCAGCCCCGGGACTAGCGGCGGGGAGCTGTTTTTT

D gene: TRBD2
J gene: TRBJ2-2
clone size: few
V gene: TRBV10-2
CDR3 protein: CASTYTIAGEDTGELFF
CDR3 DNA: TGCGCCAGCACCTACACCATAGCGGGAGAGGACACCGGGGAGCTGTTTTTT

D gene: -
J gene: TRBJ2-7
clone size: many
V gene: TRBV12-3/TRBV12-4
CDR3 protein: CASSWRGHDEQYF
CDR3 DNA: TGTGCCAGCAGTTGGAGGGGGCACGACGAGCAGTACTTC

D gene: -
J gene: TRBJ2-1
clone size: -
V gene: TRBV5-8
CDR3 protein: CASSPRGSRYNEQFF
CDR3 DNA: TGTGCCAGCAGTCCTCGGGGGTCGAGATACAATGAGCAGTTCTTC

D gene: -
J gene: TRBJ2-1
clone size: many
V gene: TRBV29-1
CDR3 protein: CSVEGREYEQFF
CDR3 DNA: TGCAGCGTTGAAGGTAGGGAATATGAGCAGTTCTTC

D gene: -
J gene: TRBJ1-3
clone size: few
V gene: TRBV11-2
CDR3 protein: CASSLGTSSGNTIYF
CDR3 DNA: TGTGCCAGCAGCTTGGGCACCAGCTCTGGAAACACCATATATTTT

D gene: TRBD2
J gene: TRBJ2-1
clone size: many
V gene: TRBV28
CDR3 protein: CASTGRNTYNEQFF
CDR3 DNA: TGTGCCAGCACCGGGAGGAACACCTACAATGAGCAGTTCTTC

D gene: TRBD1
J gene: TRBJ2-6
clone size: -
V gene: TRBV11-1
CDR3 protein: CASSSPIRDREYSGANVLTF
CDR3 DNA: TGTGCCAGCAGCTCCCCGATCCGGGACAGGGAATACTCTGGGGCCAACGTCCTGACTTTC

D gene: -
J gene: TRBJ2-5
clone size: many
V gene: TRBV5-1
CDR3 protein: CASSLEWPEQYF
CDR3 DNA: TGCGCCAGCAGCTTGGAGTGGCCAGAGCAGTACTTC

D gene: -
J gene: TRBJ2-7
clone size: many
V gene: TRBV6-2/TRBV6-3
CDR3 protein: CASSYGDGTYEQYF
CDR3 DNA: TGTGCCAGCAGTTACGGGGACGGCACCTACGAGCAGTACTTC

D gene: -
J gene: TRBJ1-4
clone size: few
V gene: TRBV7-9
CDR3 protein: CASSWQGTNEKLFF
CDR3 DNA: TGTGCCAGCAGCTGGCAGGGAACTAATGAAAAACTGTTTTTT

D gene: -
J gene: TRBJ2-5
clone size: -
V gene: TRBV20-1
CDR3 protein: CSARRHSGEETQYF
CDR3 DNA: TGCAGTGCTAGAAGACACTCAGGGGAAGAGACCCAGTACTTC